This T cell receptor (beta chain) was observed in a study of metastatic and nonmetastatic thyroid tumors. Across the whole study: The comparison covered peripheral blood and tumor or nodule tissue in malignant and benign thyroid patients.

The study, taken as a whole, reports: Malignant tumors reportedly showed significantly higher TCR beta diversity than benign nodules in both blood and tumor.

Every patient was untreated before thyroid surgery. The authors' processing: Differences in CDR3 between clinicopathological groups were drawn on to build a classifier intended to discriminate distant-metastatic papillary thyroid cancer patients. With MiXCR, TCRdb called clones anew from the PCR reads. For this entry, the V and J calls and clone size follow TCRdb and not the study's own pipeline. The table shows around 4,500 clones, with around a sixth occurring only once. This clone came up a few times. Its antigen is unidentified. Trimming stripped 4 bases from V and 7 bases from J, with 14 bases between. Germline CDR1 SNHLY, CDR2 FYNNEI. CDR3 size: 13 residues.

The sample taken for sequencing was adjacent normal tissue. J is TRBJ2-7 and V is TRBV2, with D possibly being TRBD1 (6 bases). The source of this sequence is a female donor with papillary thyroid cancer or a benign thyroid nodule (not recorded which). Some clones in this sample may be carry-over from other donors' samples. The CDR3 sequence is CASSAPGVGEQYF. CDR3 DNA sequence: TGTGCCAGCAGTGCCCCAGGGGTAGGTGAGCAGTACTTC.